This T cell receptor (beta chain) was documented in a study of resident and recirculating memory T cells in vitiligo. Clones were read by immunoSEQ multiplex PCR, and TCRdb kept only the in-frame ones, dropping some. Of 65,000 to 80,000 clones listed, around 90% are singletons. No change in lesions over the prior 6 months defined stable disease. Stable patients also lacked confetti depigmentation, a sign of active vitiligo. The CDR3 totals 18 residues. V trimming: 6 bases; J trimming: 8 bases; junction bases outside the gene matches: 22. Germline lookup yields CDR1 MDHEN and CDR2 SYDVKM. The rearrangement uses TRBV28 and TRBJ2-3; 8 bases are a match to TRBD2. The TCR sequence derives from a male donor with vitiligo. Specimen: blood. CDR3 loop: CASSSPRGGLWAWGTQYF. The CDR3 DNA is TGTGCCAGCAGCTCCCCTCGGGGGGGCTTGTGGGCCTGGGGTACGCAGTATTTT.